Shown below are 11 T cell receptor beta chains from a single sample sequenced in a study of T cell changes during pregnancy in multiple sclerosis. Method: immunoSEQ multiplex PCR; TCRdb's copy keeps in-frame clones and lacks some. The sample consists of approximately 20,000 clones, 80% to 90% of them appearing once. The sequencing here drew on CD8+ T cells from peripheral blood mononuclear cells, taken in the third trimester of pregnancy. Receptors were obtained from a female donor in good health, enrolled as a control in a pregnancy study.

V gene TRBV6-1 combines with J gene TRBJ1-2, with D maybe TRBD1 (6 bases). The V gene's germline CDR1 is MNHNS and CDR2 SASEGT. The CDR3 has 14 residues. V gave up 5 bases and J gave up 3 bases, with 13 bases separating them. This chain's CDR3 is CASSPQGADYGYTF. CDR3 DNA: TGTGCCAGCAGTCCACAGGGAGCTGACTATGGCTACACCTTC.

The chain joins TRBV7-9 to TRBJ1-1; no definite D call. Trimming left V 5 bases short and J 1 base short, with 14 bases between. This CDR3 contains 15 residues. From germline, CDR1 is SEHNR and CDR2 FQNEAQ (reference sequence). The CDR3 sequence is CASSPLGRTNTEAFF. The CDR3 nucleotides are TGTGCCAGCAGCCCCCTAGGCCGTACGAACACTGAAGCTTTCTTT.

CDR3 in amino acids: CASSSDLRSSYEQYF. The CDR3 coding sequence is TGTGCCAGCAGCAGCGACCTTAGGAGCTCCTACGAGCAGTACTTC. V usage is TRBV21-1 and J usage is TRBJ2-7; the DNA was not used to check the table's D call, TRBD2. TRBV21-1 represents a pseudogene. The CDR3 consists of 15 residues.

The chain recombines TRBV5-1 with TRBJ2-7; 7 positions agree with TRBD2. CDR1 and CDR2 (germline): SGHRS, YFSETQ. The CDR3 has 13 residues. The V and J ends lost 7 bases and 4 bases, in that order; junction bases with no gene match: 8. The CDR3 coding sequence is TGCGCCAGCTGGGGGAGCGGGACTTACGAGCAGTACTTC. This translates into CASWGSGTYEQYF.

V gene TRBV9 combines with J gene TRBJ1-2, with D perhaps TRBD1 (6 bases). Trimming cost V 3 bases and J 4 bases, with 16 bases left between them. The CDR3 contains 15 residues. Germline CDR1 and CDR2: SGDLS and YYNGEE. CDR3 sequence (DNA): TGTGCCAGCAGCGAGGGTCCAGGGGAGGGCTATGGCTACACCTTC. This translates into CASSEGPGEGYGYTF.

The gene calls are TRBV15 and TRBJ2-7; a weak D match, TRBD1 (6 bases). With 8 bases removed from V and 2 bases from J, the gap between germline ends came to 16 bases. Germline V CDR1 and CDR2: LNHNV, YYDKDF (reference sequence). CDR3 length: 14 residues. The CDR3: CATRPRGTTYEQYF. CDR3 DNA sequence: TGTGCCACCCGTCCCAGGGGAACAACCTACGAGCAGTACTTC.

The CDR3 bases are TGCGCCAGCAGCCAAGTTCCCCCGGGACAGGGGAGCGAGCAGTACTTC. Translated: CASSQVPPGQGSEQYF. V and J are TRBV4-3 and TRBJ2-7; 10 bases map to TRBD1. Unmatched junction bases numbered 9, after V lost 1 base and J lost 6 bases. The CDR3 is 16 residues long. Germline CDR1 LGHNA, CDR2 YSLEER.

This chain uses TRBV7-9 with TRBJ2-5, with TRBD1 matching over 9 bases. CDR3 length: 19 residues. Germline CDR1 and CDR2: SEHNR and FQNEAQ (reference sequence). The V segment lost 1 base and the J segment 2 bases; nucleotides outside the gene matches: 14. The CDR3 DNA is TGTGCCAGCAGCTTAGTTACCGGGACAGGGTGGAGAGGGCAAGAGACCCAGTACTTC. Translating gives CASSLVTGTGWRGQETQYF.

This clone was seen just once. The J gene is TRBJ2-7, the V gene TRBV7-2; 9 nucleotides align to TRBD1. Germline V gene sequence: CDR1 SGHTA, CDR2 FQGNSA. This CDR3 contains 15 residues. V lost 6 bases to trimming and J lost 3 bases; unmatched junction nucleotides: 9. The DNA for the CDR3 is TGTGCCAGCAGGCAACCGGACAGGGGTCACTACGAGCAGTACTTC. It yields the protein CASRQPDRGHYEQYF.

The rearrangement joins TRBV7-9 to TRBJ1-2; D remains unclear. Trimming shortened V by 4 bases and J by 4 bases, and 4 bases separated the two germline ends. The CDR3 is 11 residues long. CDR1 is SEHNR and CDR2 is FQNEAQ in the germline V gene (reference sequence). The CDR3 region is CASSSSYGYTF. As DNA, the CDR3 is TGTGCCAGCAGCTCCTCCTATGGCTACACCTTC.

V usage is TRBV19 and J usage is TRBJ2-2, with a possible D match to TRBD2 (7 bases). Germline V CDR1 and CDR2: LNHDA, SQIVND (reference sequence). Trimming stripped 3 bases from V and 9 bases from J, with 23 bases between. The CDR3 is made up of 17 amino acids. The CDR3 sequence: CASSMGGAVTESRELFF. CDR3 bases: TGTGCCAGTAGTATGGGGGGGGCAGTAACTGAGAGCCGGGAGCTGTTTTTT.